What follows are 6 T cell receptor beta chains derived from one specimen sequenced in a study of post-analysis software for immune sequencing data. Tagging with unique molecular identifiers was a feature of the TCR beta cDNA libraries. TCRdb independently ran MiXCR on the PCR reads; one entry per CDR3 protein. Of roughly 800,000 distinct CDR3 sequences in the sample, under 70% are singletons; the top ten hold over 4%. Regarding the study as a whole: Patients showed TRBV5-6, TRBV5-1 and TRBV20-1 among five TRBV segments more frequent than in controls.

These receptors are not linked to any known antigen. Sequencing was done on a sample of blood. Receptor source: a girl between 5 and 17 years old with multiple sclerosis.

The rearrangement joins TRBV4-2 to TRBJ2-1; 8 bases align to TRBD2. This CDR3 contains 16 residues. Trimming at V came to 4 bases and at J to 9 bases, leaving 14 bases not matched to a gene. CDR1 and CDR2 (germline): LGHNA, YNFKEQ. The CDR3 protein is CASSRSTGTSAAEQFF. CDR3 nucleotide sequence: TGTGCCAGCAGCCGATCTACCGGGACTAGTGCCGCTGAGCAGTTCTTC.

This clonotype was detected only a few times. The V gene is TRBV7-6, the J gene TRBJ2-4, with D uncertain. The J call may be mistaken, given a closer DNA end match to TRBJ2-7. This CDR3 spans 14 amino acids. Germline V CDR1 and CDR2: SGHVS, FNYEAQ. CDR3 region: CASSLGTLPYEQYF. The CDR3 DNA reads TGTGCCAGCAGCTTAGGGACGCTACCCTACGAGCAGTACTTC.

This clonotype appeared a few times. The chain recombines TRBV9 with TRBJ2-1; a weak D match, TRBD2 (5 bases). V was shortened by 1 base and J by 2 bases, with 10 bases between the two germline ends. Germline assignment: CDR1 SGDLS and CDR2 YYNGEE. The CDR3 loop spans 15 amino acids. CDR3 sequence: CASSVSSGPYNEQFF. DNA of the CDR3: TGTGCCAGCAGCGTAAGCAGCGGACCCTACAATGAGCAGTTCTTC.

This chain uses TRBV20-1 with TRBJ2-1; the match to TRBD2 covers 10 bases. Germline V gives CDR1 DFQATT, CDR2 SNEGSKA (reference sequence). Trimming removed 1 base from V and 9 bases from J; junction bases left unmatched: 9. The CDR3 runs to 15 residues. CDR3 sequence reads: CSARAGTSVPREQFF. CDR3 bases: TGCAGTGCTAGAGCCGGGACTAGCGTCCCTCGTGAGCAGTTCTTC.

V is TRBV5-1 and J is TRBJ2-3, with 16 bases matching TRBD2. Trimming at V came to 2 bases and at J to 2 bases, leaving 14 bases not matched to a gene. The V gene's germline CDR1 is SGHRS and CDR2 YFSETQ. This CDR3 has 21 amino acids. CDR3 DNA sequence: TGCGCCAGCAGCTTAAGTGCGGAAGGGACTAGCGGGGGGGAACTCACAGATACGCAGTATTTT. This encodes CASSLSAEGTSGGELTDTQYF.

The V and J genes are TRBV20-1 and TRBJ1-6; 9 nucleotides agree with TRBD1. CDR1 is DFQATT and CDR2 is SNEGSKA in the germline V gene (reference sequence). The CDR3 has 13 amino acids. V dropped 5 bases and J dropped 7; count of bases not matched to a gene: 3. The CDR3 loop reads CSADDRGNSPLHF. CDR3 in DNA: TGCAGTGCTGACGACAGGGGGAATTCACCCCTCCACTTT.